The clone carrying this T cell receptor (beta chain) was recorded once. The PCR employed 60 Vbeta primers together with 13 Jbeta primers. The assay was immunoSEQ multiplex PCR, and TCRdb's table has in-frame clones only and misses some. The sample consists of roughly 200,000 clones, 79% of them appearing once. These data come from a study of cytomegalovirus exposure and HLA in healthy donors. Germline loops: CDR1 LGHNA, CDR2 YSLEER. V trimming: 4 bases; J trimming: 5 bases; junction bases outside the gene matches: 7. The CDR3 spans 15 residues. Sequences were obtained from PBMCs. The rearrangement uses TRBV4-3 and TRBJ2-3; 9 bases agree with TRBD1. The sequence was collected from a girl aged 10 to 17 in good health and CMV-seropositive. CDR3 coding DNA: TGCGCCAGCAGCCGGGCCGGGACAGGGATAGATACGCAGTATTTT. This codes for CASSRAGTGIDTQYF.